The subject of this entry is one TCR beta chain. The sample belongs to a study of blood T cell repertoires in COVID-19. Study-wide context: COVID-19 samples collected from the United States, Italy and Spain covered acute and convalescent phases. T cells, B-cell-depleted T cells, or PBMCs supplied cDNA or gDNA.

Produced via immunoSEQ multiplex PCR; TCRdb's table is partial and in-frame only. Of about 250,000 clones in the sample, about 91% were seen once. In germline, CDR1 is LGHNA, CDR2 YNFKEQ. The V gene end was trimmed by 1 base and the J gene end by 4 bases; junction bases not matched to a gene: 0. The CDR3 extends over 15 amino acids. The sequenced sample was peripheral blood. V and J are TRBV4-2 and TRBJ2-1, with 11 bases lining up with TRBD2. This TCR was recovered from a woman aged 25 to 39 with COVID-19, enrolled during active disease. As DNA, the CDR3 is TGTGCCAGCAGCCAAGGACTAGCGGGATACAATGAGCAGTTCTTC. It translates to CASSQGLAGYNEQFF.